Described below is a single T cell receptor beta chain sequence and its context. Germline V CDR1 and CDR2: SGHTA, FQGNSA. There are 15 residues in the CDR3. V lost 6 bases and J 0 bases, leaving 12 bases between the germline ends. This sample was taken from a study of shared clonotypes between healthy human individuals. Source study methods: ImmunoSEQ output held junction-only sequences without quality scores, so filtering differed. Only in-frame clones appear in the TCRdb table, and some are missing; sequencing was by immunoSEQ multiplex PCR. Clonal size and the V and J genes are those of that table, whereas D and trimming came from the DNA. In the table there are approximately 1.9 million clones, 93% of which are singletons. CD45RO-negative, CCR7-selected cells formed the naive CD8 fraction, which excluded terminally differentiated effector memory CD45RA+ cells. The study drew all its donors from Caucasian adults living in Nashville, Tennessee.

Source material: naive CD8+ T cells from PBMCs. This sequence joins TRBV7-2 and TRBJ2-1; possibly TRBD2 for D (5 bases). The origin of this receptor is a man between 18 and 29 years old in good health. Some clones in this sample may be carry-over from other donors' samples. CDR3 region: CASRSKGASYNEQFF. The CDR3 coding sequence is TGTGCCAGCAGGTCTAAGGGAGCCTCCTACAATGAGCAGTTCTTC.